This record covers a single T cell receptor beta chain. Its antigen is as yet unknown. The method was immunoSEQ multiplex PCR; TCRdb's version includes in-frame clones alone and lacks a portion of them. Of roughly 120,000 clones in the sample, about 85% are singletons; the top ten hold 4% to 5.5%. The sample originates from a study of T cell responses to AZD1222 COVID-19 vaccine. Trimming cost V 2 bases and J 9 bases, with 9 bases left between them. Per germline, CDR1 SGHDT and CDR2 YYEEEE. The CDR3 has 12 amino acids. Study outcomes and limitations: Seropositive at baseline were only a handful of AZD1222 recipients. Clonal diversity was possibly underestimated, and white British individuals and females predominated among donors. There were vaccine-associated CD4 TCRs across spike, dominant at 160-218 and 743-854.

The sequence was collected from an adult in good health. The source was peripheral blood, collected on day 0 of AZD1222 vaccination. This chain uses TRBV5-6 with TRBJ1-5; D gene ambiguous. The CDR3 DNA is TGTGCCAGCAGCTTTGGCGGAGGGCCCCAGCATTTT. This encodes CASSFGGGPQHF.